This T cell receptor (beta chain) was profiled in a study of shared clonotypes between healthy human individuals. Study details: The cohort had a couple of women and a few men, ages 18 to 49.

About this clone: Antigen unknown.

Study-wide points: Naive subsets usually exceeded memory subsets in estimated richness.

CD45RO-negative, CCR7-selected cells formed the naive CD8 fraction, which excluded terminally differentiated effector memory CD45RA+ cells. The donor cohort consisted entirely of Caucasian adults residing in Nashville, Tennessee. The deep-level immunoSEQ assay was used. Generated by immunoSEQ multiplex PCR, the TCRdb table keeps only in-frame clones and is missing some. The repertoire includes a few hundred thousand clones, just under 97% of them detected once, and approximately 0.1% sits in the top ten. The CDR3 has 12 amino acids. The junction had 4 bases not matched to a gene; V was cut back by 3 bases and J by 9 bases. Germline V gives CDR1 SGDLS, CDR2 YYNGEE.

This clonotype originated in a woman younger than 45 in good health. This chain links TRBV9 with TRBJ2-3; 7 nucleotides match TRBD1. The sequenced material came from naive CD8+ T cells sorted from blood. The CDR3 region has the DNA TGTGCCAGCAGCGAAACAGGGGTAACGCAGTATTTT. This translates into CASSETGVTQYF. Full variable domain (remainder filled in from reference TRBV9 and TRBJ2-3): DSGVTQTPKHLITATGQRVTLRCSPRSGDLSVYWYQQSLDQGLQFLIQYYNGEERAKGNILERFSAQQFPDLHSELNLSSLELGDSALYFCASSETGVTQYFGPGTRLTVL.